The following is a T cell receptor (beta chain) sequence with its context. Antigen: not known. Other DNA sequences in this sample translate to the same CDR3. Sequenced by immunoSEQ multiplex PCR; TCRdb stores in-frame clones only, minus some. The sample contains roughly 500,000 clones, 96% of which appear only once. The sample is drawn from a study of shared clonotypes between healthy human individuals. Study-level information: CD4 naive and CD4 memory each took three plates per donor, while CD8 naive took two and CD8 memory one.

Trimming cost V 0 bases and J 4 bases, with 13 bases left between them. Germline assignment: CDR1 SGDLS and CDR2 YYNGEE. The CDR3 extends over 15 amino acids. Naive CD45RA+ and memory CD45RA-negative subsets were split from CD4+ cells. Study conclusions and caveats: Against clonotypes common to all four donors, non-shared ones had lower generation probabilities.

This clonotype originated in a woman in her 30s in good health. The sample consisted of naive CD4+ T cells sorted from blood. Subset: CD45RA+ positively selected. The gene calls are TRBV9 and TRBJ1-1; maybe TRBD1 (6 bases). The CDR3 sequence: CASSVGSDRTTEAFF. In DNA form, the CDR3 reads TGTGCCAGCAGCGTAGGGTCGGACAGAACCACTGAAGCTTTCTTT.